This passage covers 27 T cell receptor beta chains from one sample sequenced in a study of CD8 T cells in ankylosing spondylitis. Overall study results and limits: Blood of patients with ankylosing spondylitis appeared to be characterized by a TCR beta motif of eight highly homologous variants.

TCRdb recomputed calls from the 5' RACE reads with MiXCR, one row per CDR3 protein. The table lists fewer than 550,000 distinct CDR3 sequences, roughly 5.2% of them singletons. Antigens for these TCRs are unknown. Sequenced sample: blood, either unsorted or a sorted T cell fraction (not recorded which). The receptors were gathered from a male donor with ankylosing spondylitis.

V is TRBV30 and J is TRBJ2-7, with TRBD2 as a possible D gene (6 bases). V was cut by 0 bases and J by 0 bases, with 12 bases left in between. This CDR3 has 15 amino acids. Germline V gene data show CDR1 as GTSNPN and CDR2 as SVGIG (reference sequence). Written as DNA, the CDR3 is TGTGCCTGGAGTGTACGGGGACTGCCCTCCTACGAGCAGTACTTC. Amino acids: CAWSVRGLPSYEQYF. The whole variable domain, remainder taken from reference TRBV30 and TRBJ2-7, is SQTIHQWPATLVQPVGSPLSLECTVEGTSNPNLYWYRQAAGRGLQLLFYSVGIGQISSEVPQNLSASRPQDRQFILSSKKLLLSDSGFYLCAWSVRGLPSYEQYFGPGTRLTVT.

This clonotype was counted many times. The chain carries TRBV5-1 and TRBJ1-3; D perhaps matches TRBD1 (5 bases). The germline V and J ends were trimmed by 7 bases and 0 bases, with 14 bases remaining between them. The CDR3 covers 15 residues. The germline V gene has CDR1 SGHRS and CDR2 YFSETQ. The CDR3 DNA is TGCGCCAGCCGACCCTTCGGGACCTCTGGAAACACCATATATTTT. Its protein is CASRPFGTSGNTIYF.

With respect to this clonotype: It may be a read error: a sequence one base away is much more abundant. V is TRBV7-9 and J is TRBJ2-7, with D uncertain. The CDR3 length is 14 residues. Germline lookup yields CDR1 SEHNR and CDR2 FQNEAQ (reference sequence). CDR3 protein: CASSLLLTPYEQNF. The CDR3 DNA reads TGTGCCAGCAGCCTCCTTCTTACTCCATACGAGCAGAACTTC.

At least ten counts were recorded for this clonotype. This chain connects TRBV4-3 to TRBJ2-2, with D possibly matching TRBD1 (5 bases). The germline CDR1 and CDR2 sequences are LGHNA and YSLEER. CDR3 size: 16 residues. V was shortened by 2 bases and J by 0 bases, with 10 bases between the two germline ends. CDR3 sequence (DNA): TGCGCCAGCAGCCAAAGGGGCGACGCGAACACCGGGGAGCTGTTTTTT. Translated: CASSQRGDANTGELFF.

This clonotype was detected many times. V usage is TRBV20-1 and J usage is TRBJ2-7; D gene ambiguous. The CDR3 has 15 amino acids. V lost 2 bases to trimming and J lost 0 bases, with 14 bases between them. Germline V gene lookup returns CDR1 DFQATT and CDR2 SNEGSKA (reference sequence). The CDR3 region is CSARTLKAASYEQYF. CDR3 coding DNA: TGCAGTGCTAGAACCCTCAAGGCGGCCTCCTACGAGCAGTACTTC.

This clonotype appeared a few times. The CDR3 reads CASSGGQGAVADTQYF. CDR3 nucleotides: TGTGCCAGCAGCGGAGGACAGGGGGCCGTCGCAGATACGCAGTATTTT. The gene calls are TRBV7-9 and TRBJ2-3; 11 bases are a match to TRBD1. Germline V lookup: CDR1 SEHNR, CDR2 FQNEAQ (reference sequence). V shed 5 bases and J 4 bases; nucleotides not matched to a gene: 8. The CDR3 sequence is 16 residues long.

This clonotype was counted many times. The V gene is TRBV25-1, the J gene TRBJ2-7; either TRBD1 or TRBD2 may supply D (5 bases each). The CDR3 extends over 16 amino acids. Between the trimmed V and J ends, which lost 3 bases and 2 bases, there was a span of 17 bases. CDR1 and CDR2 from the germline V gene are MGHDK and SYGVNS. CDR3 in amino acids: CASSDSGWRTPYEQYF. CDR3 DNA: TGTGCCAGCAGTGATTCAGGATGGAGGACACCCTACGAGCAGTACTTC.

V and J are TRBV13 and TRBJ2-1, with 10 bases identical to TRBD2. V trimming: 3 bases; J trimming: 6 bases; junction bases outside the gene matches: 8. The CDR3 consists of 16 residues. Germline-derived CDR1 and CDR2 are PRHDT and FYEKMQ (reference sequence). In DNA, the CDR3 is TGTGCCAGCAGCTTTACGGGGCTAGCGGGAGTCAATGAGCAGTTCTTC. Amino acid sequence: CASSFTGLAGVNEQFF.

The sample holds many counts of this clonotype. The rearrangement uses TRBV7-9 and TRBJ2-2, with no clear D. The CDR3 extends over 13 amino acids. V lost 2 bases and J 4 bases, leaving 5 bases between the germline ends. Germline lookup yields CDR1 SEHNR and CDR2 FQNEAQ (reference sequence). The CDR3 region has the DNA TGTGCCAGCAGCTTACAGCTCACCGGGGAGCTGTTTTTT. Its protein is CASSLQLTGELFF. The full variable domain, its missing parts supplied by reference TRBV7-9 and TRBJ2-2, is DTGVSQNPRHKITKRGQNVTFRCDPISEHNRLYWYRQTLGQGPEFLTYFQNEAQLEKSRLLSDRFSAERPKGSFSTLEIQRTEQGDSAMYLCASSLQLTGELFFGEGSRLTVL.

This clonotype was counted many times. The chain combines TRBV18 with TRBJ2-7, with 12 nucleotides matching TRBD2. V lost 3 bases, J lost 9 bases, and 12 bases stayed unmatched. Germline assignment: CDR1 KGHSH and CDR2 LQKENI. The CDR3 length is 16 residues. CDR3 loop: CASSPLPSGRVYVQYF. The CDR3 nucleotides are TGTGCCAGCTCACCCCTCCCTAGCGGGAGGGTGTATGTGCAGTACTTC.

This clonotype was detected ten times or more. The rearrangement links TRBV11-1 to TRBJ2-1; possibly TRBD2 for D (7 bases). Trimming took off 1 base at V and 3 bases at J, with 22 bases between the two ends. Per germline, CDR1 SGHAT and CDR2 FQDESV (reference sequence). The length of the CDR3 is 19 residues. The CDR3 nucleotides read TGTGCCAGCAGCTTAGGTCGGGGGACACGCGGGGGCCTCTACAATGAGCAGTTCTTC. It encodes CASSLGRGTRGGLYNEQFF.

This clonotype was picked up many times. V gene TRBV20-1 combines with J gene TRBJ2-7; D might be TRBD2 (5 bases). Germline V CDR1 and CDR2: DFQATT, SNEGSKA (reference sequence). The CDR3 contains 14 residues. V was cut by 5 bases and J by 6 bases, with 20 bases left in between. The CDR3, as DNA: TGCAGTGCTTTAGGCCCAGCTAGCACGGGCGAGCAGTACTTC. This sequence encodes CSALGPASTGEQYF.

This clonotype appeared many times. The genes are TRBV7-9 and TRBJ2-7; 10 nucleotides match TRBD1. Germline V CDR1 and CDR2: SEHNR, FQNEAQ (reference sequence). V was pared by 0 bases and J by 2 bases, with 4 bases of the junction left unmatched. The CDR3 spans 16 residues. The CDR3 DNA reads TGTGCCAGCAGCTTAGCGCTAGGACAGGGGGCCTACGAGCAGTACTTC. Residues: CASSLALGQGAYEQYF.

With regard to this clonotype: This sequence may be a read error, since a much larger clone differs from it by one base. The J gene is TRBJ2-1, the V gene TRBV29-1; 7 positions agree with TRBD2. The CDR3 totals 15 residues. Unmatched junction bases numbered 9, after V lost 7 bases and J lost 0 bases. CDR1 is SQVTM, CDR2 ANQGSEA, per germline. CDR3 in DNA: TGCAGCGGAAGATCGGGAGGCTGCTCCTACAATGAGCAGTTCTTC. It translates to CSGRSGGCSYNEQFF.

This clonotype was seen more than once but under ten times. The chain combines TRBV7-2 with TRBJ1-6; 12 positions agree with TRBD1. Germline CDR1 SGHTA, CDR2 FQGNSA. The CDR3 sequence is 15 residues long. V gave up 2 bases and J gave up 10 bases; unmatched junction bases: 3. CDR3 protein: CASSLSGQGASPLHF. As DNA, the CDR3 is TGTGCCAGCAGCTTATCGGGACAGGGGGCCTCACCCCTCCACTTT.

This clonotype was observed a single time. The V call is TRBV20-1, the J call TRBJ2-1, with D maybe TRBD2 (5 bases). The V gene's germline CDR1 is DFQATT and CDR2 SNEGSKA (reference sequence). This CDR3 spans 15 amino acids. V was shortened by 0 bases and J by 8 bases, with 17 bases between the two germline ends. CDR3 residues: CSARDLRWRTDEQFF. The CDR3 DNA reads TGCAGTGCTAGAGATTTAAGGTGGAGGACTGATGAGCAGTTCTTC.

This clonotype has just a few counts. The chain carries TRBV6-2 or TRBV6-3 and TRBJ1-1, with D perhaps TRBD1 (6 bases). This CDR3 contains 14 residues. Germline loops: CDR1 MNHEY, CDR2 SVGEGT. Trimming took off 2 bases at V and 1 base at J, with 8 bases between the two ends. The CDR3 nucleotides read TGTGCCAGCAGTTACCAGGGGAAGAACACTGAAGCTTTCTTT. Translating gives CASSYQGKNTEAFF.

Concerning this clonotype: This may stem from a read error, because a much larger clone lies one nucleotide away. The chain links TRBV20-1 to TRBJ2-7; D remains ambiguous. This CDR3 has 11 amino acids. V was trimmed by 2 bases and J by 2 bases, leaving 4 bases between them. CDR1 and CDR2 from the germline V gene are DFQATT and SNEGSKA (reference sequence). The CDR3 region has the DNA TGCAGTGCTAGATCTACCTACGAGCAGTACTTC. It codes for CSARSTYEQYF.

With respect to this clonotype: Germline and junction disagree at one end, which may indicate a read error. The rearrangement links TRBV7-7 to TRBJ2-1; the match to TRBD2 covers 10 bases. This CDR3 has 14 residues. Germline CDR1 and CDR2: SSHAT and FNYEAQ (reference sequence). The CDR3, as DNA: TGTGCTAGCAGCCCGTCTAGCGGGGGCAATGAGCAGTTCTTC. It codes for CASSPSSGGNEQFF.

This clonotype has a count of ten or more. This rearrangement joins TRBV13 to TRBJ2-7; D may be TRBD2 (6 bases). The CDR3 covers 15 residues. Deletions cut 3 bases from V and 0 bases from J, with 12 bases between. CDR1 is PRHDT and CDR2 is FYEKMQ in the germline V gene (reference sequence). In DNA form, the CDR3 reads TGTGCCAGCAGCTTCACGGAGGGATTCTCCTACGAGCAGTACTTC. This translates into CASSFTEGFSYEQYF.

This clonotype has ten or more counts. V gene TRBV6-1 combines with J gene TRBJ2-4, with no clear D. The CDR3 runs to 14 residues. Between the trimmed V and J ends, which lost 3 bases and 6 bases, there was a span of 12 bases. Germline V gene lookup returns CDR1 MNHNS and CDR2 SASEGT. The CDR3 region has the DNA TGTGCCAGCAGTGAGGCAGGCTGGGGAAACATTCAGTACTTC. Translation: CASSEAGWGNIQYF.

This clonotype showed up just a few times. The chain carries TRBV3-1 and TRBJ2-2; 13 bases fit TRBD2. The V gene end was trimmed by 5 bases and the J gene end by 10 bases; junction bases not matched to a gene: 10. This CDR3 is 16 amino acids long. Per the germline V gene, CDR1 is LGHDT and CDR2 is YNNKEL (reference sequence). In nucleotides, the CDR3 is TGTGCCAGCAGCATCCAGGCGGGGACTAGCGGGACGGAGCTGTTTTTT. It encodes CASSIQAGTSGTELFF.

This clonotype came up many times. V is TRBV6-2 or TRBV6-3 and J is TRBJ2-3; D gene uncertain. Between the trimmed V and J ends, which lost 5 bases and 0 bases, there was a span of 15 bases. Looked up from germline, CDR1 is MNHEY and CDR2 is SVGEGT. There are 16 residues in the CDR3. Here the CDR3 reads CASSPIISRSTDTQYF. CDR3 sequence (DNA): TGTGCCAGCAGTCCCATAATTAGCAGGAGCACAGATACGCAGTATTTT.

At least ten counts were recorded for this clonotype. The rearrangement joins TRBV12-3 or TRBV12-4 to TRBJ1-6, with 8 bases lining up with TRBD1. The J segment lost 6 bases and the V segment lost 3 bases, leaving 10 bases of the junction unmatched. The CDR3 covers 17 residues. Here the CDR3 DNA reads TGTGCCAGCAGTTTTCTACCCGGACAGGGTGGTAATTCACCCCTCCACTTT. Protein product: CASSFLPGQGGNSPLHF.

This clonotype was detected ten times or more. The chain uses TRBV11-2 and TRBJ1-1; a possible D gene is TRBD1 (5 bases). Trimming removed 5 bases at V and 5 bases at J, with 15 bases between. This CDR3 is 14 amino acids long. Germline CDR1 reads SGHAT; CDR2 reads FQNNGV. CDR3 residues: CASSPQWGATEAFF. In nucleotides, the CDR3 is TGTGCCAGCAGCCCCCAATGGGGCGCGACTGAAGCTTTCTTT.

This clonotype was picked up many times. This rearrangement joins TRBV20-1 to TRBJ2-4; D is possibly TRBD1 (6 bases). The CDR3 runs 14 residues. Per germline, CDR1 DFQATT and CDR2 SNEGSKA (reference sequence). V lost 2 bases and J 8 bases, leaving 16 bases between the germline ends. CDR3 region: CSARFGGHGDIQYF. The CDR3 DNA is TGCAGTGCTAGATTTGGGGGACATGGTGACATTCAGTACTTC.

This clonotype has ten or more counts. The chain combines TRBV6-4 with TRBJ1-2; 8 bases align to TRBD1. V was pared by 5 bases and J by 4 bases, with 9 bases of the junction left unmatched. Germline V lookup: CDR1 MRHNA, CDR2 SNTAGT. The CDR3 has 15 amino acids. Here the CDR3 DNA reads TGTGCCAGCAGTCGACAGGGGCGGTATAGCTATGGCTACACCTTC. It is translated as CASSRQGRYSYGYTF.